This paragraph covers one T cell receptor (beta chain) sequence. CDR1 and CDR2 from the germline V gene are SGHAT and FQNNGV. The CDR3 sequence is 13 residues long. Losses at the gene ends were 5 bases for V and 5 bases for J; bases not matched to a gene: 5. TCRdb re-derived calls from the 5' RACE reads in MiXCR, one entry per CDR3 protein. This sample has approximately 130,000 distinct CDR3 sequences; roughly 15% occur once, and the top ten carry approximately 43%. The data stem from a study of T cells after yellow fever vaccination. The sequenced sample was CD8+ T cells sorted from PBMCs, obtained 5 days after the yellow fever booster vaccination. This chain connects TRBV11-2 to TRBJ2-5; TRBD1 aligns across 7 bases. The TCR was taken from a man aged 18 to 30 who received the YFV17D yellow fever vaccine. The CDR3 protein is CASSQGVWETQYF. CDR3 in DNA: TGTGCCAGCAGCCAGGGGGTTTGGGAGACCCAGTACTTC.